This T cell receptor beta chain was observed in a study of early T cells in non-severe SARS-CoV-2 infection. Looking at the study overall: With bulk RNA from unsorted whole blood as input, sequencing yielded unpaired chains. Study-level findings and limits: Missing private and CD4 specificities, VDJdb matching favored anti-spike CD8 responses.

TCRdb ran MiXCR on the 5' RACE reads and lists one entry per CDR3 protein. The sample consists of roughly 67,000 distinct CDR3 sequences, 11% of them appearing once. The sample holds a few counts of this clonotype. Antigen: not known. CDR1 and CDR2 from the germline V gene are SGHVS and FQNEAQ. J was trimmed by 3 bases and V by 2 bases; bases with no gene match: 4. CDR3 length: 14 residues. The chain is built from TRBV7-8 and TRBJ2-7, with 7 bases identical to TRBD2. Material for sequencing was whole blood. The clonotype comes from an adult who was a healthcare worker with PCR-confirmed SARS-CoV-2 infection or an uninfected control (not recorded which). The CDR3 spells CASSLIGGGYEQYF. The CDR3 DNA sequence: TGTGCCAGCAGCTTAATTGGGGGGGGCTACGAGCAGTACTTC. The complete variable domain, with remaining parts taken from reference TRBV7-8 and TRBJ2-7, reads GAGVSQSPRYKVAKRGQDVALRCDPISGHVSLFWYQQALGQGPEFLTYFQNEAQLDKSGLPSDRFFAERPEGSVSTLKIQRTQQEDSAVYLCASSLIGGGYEQYFGPGTRLTVT.